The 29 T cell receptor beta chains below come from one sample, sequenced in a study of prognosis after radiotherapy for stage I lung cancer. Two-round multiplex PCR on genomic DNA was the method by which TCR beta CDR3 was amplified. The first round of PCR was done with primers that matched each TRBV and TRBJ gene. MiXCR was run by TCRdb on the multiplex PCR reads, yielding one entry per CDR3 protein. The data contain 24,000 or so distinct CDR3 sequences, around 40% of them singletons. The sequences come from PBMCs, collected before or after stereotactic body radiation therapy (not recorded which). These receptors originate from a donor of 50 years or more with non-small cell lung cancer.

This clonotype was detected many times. This CDR3 reads CASSSVLDFGGDTQYF. As DNA, the CDR3 is TGTGCCAGCAGCTCGGTATTGGACTTTGGGGGAGATACGCAGTATTTT. V usage is TRBV11-2 and J usage is TRBJ2-3; D is possibly TRBD1 or TRBD2 (5 bases each). The CDR3 is made up of 16 amino acids. Deletions cut 4 bases from V and 5 bases from J, with 19 bases between. Germline values: CDR1 SGHAT, CDR2 FQNNGV.

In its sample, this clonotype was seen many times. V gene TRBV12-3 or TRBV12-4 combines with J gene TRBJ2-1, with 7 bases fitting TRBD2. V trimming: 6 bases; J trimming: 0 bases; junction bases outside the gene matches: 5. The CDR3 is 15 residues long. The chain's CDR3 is CASSTGRYSYNEQFF. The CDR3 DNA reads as TGTGCCAGCAGCACCGGGAGGTACTCCTACAATGAGCAGTTCTTC.

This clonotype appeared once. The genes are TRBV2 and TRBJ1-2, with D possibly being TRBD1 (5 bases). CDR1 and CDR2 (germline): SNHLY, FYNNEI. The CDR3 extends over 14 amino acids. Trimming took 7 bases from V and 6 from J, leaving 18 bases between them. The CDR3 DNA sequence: TGTGCCAGCACCCTCGGTGGGCAGGGCGATGGCTACACCTTC. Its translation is CASTLGGQGDGYTF.

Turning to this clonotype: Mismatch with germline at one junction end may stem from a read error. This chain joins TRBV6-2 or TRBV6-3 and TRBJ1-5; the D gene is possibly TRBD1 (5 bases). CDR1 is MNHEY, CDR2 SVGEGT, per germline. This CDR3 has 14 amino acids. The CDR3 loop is CVSMWEQAFAPQHF. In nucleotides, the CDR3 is TGTGTCAGCATGTGGGAACAGGCGTTTGCGCCCCAGCATTTT.

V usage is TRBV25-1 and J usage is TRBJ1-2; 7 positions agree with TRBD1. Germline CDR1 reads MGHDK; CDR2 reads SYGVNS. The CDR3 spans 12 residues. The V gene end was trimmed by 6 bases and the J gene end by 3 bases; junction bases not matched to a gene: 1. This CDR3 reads CASRQGDYGYTF. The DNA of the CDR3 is TGTGCCAGCAGGCAGGGGGACTATGGCTACACCTTC.

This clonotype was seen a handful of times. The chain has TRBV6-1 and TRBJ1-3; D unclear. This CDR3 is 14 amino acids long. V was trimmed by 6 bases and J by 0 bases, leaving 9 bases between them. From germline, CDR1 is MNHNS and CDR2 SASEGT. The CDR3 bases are TGTGCCAGCAGGGTAGACATCTCTGGAAACACCATATATTTT. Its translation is CASRVDISGNTIYF.

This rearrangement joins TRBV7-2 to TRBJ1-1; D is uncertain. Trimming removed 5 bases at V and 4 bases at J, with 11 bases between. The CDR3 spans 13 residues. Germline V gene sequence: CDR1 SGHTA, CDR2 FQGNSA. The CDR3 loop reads CASSLNFGTEAFF. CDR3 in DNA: TGTGCCAGCAGCCTTAATTTCGGCACTGAAGCTTTCTTT.

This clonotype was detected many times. CDR3 coding DNA: TGTGCCAGTAGTACCGGAGGTCACCTTTCCTACGAGCAGTACTTC. It encodes CASSTGGHLSYEQYF. The chain joins TRBV19 to TRBJ2-7, with D possibly TRBD2 on 5 matching bases. CDR1 and CDR2 from the germline V gene are LNHDA and SQIVND (reference sequence). V was cut by 4 bases and J by 1 base, with 14 bases left in between. The CDR3 spans 15 residues.

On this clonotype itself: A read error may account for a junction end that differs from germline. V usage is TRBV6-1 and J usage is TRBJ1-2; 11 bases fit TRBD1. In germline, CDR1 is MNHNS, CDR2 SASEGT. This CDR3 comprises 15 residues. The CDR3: CASSPLGQGAGGYAF. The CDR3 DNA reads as TGTGCCAGCAGTCCACTAGGACAGGGGGCGGGAGGCTACGCCTTC.

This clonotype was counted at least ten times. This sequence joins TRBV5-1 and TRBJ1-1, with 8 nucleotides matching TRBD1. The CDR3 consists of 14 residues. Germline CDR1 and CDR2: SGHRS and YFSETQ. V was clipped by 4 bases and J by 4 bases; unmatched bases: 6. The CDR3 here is CASSNGQGGTEAFF. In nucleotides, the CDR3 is TGCGCCAGCAGCAACGGACAGGGAGGCACTGAAGCTTTCTTT.

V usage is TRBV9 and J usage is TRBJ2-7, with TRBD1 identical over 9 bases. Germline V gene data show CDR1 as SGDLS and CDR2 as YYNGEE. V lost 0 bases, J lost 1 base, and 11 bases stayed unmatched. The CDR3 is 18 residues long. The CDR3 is CASSVGEVWTGVSYEQYF. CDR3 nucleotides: TGTGCCAGCAGCGTAGGAGAGGTGTGGACAGGGGTGTCCTACGAGCAGTACTTC.

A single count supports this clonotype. CDR3 nucleotide sequence: TGTGCCAGCAGCTTCCCGCATCGACTGTCCGTGGAGCTGTTTTTT. Translation gives CASSFPHRLSVELFF. The rearrangement joins TRBV7-9 to TRBJ2-2; D is unresolved. Trimming removed 3 bases from V and 10 bases from J, with 18 bases in between. CDR3 length: 15 residues. The germline gives CDR1 SEHNR, CDR2 FQNEAQ (reference sequence).

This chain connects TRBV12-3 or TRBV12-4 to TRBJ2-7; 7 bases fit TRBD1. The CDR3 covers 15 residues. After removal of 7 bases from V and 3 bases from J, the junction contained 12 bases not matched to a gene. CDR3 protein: CASTSDRAGVYEQYF. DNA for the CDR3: TGTGCCAGCACCAGCGACAGGGCTGGCGTCTACGAGCAGTACTTC.

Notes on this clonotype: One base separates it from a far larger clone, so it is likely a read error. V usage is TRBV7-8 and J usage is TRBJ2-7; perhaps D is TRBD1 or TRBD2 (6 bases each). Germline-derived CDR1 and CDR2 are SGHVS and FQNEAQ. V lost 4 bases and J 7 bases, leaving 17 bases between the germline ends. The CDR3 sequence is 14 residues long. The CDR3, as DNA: TGTGCCAGCAGCTACGGGGGCCTTATGGATGAGCAGTACTTC. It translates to CASSYGGLMDEQYF. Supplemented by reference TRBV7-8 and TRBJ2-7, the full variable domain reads GAGVSQSPRYKVAKRGQDVALRCDPISGHVSLFWYQQALGQGPEFLTYFQNEAQLDKSGLPSDRFFAERPEGSVSTLKIQRTQQEDSAVYLCASSYGGLMDEQYFGPGTRLTVT.

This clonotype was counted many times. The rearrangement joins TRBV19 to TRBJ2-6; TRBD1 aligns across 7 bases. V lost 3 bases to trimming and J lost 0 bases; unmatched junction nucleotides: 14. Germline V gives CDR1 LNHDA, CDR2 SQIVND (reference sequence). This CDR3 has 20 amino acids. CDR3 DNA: TGTGCCAGTAGTATCCGTCCCCAGGGGGTCCTATCCTCTGGGGCCAACGTCCTGACTTTC. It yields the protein CASSIRPQGVLSSGANVLTF.

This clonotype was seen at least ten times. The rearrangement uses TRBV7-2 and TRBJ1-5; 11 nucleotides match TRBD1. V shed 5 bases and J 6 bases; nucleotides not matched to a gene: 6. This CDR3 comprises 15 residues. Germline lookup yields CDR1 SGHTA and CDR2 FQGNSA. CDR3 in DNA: TGTGCCAGCAGCCACGGACAGGGGGCGTTTCAGCCCCAGCATTTT. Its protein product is CASSHGQGAFQPQHF.

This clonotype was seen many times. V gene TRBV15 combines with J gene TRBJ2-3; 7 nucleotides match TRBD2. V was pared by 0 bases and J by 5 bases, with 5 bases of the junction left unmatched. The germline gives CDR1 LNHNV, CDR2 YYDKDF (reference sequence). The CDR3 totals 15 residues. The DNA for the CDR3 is TGTGCCACCAGCAGAGAGTGGGGAGGGGTAGATACGCAGTATTTT. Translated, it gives CATSREWGGVDTQYF.

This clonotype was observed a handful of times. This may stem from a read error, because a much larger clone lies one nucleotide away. The DNA of the CDR3 is TGTGCCAGCAGTCACCGGCCGGGACACCATGAAGCTTTCTTT. Translated: CASSHRPGHHEAFF. This chain connects TRBV27 to TRBJ1-1, with D possibly TRBD1 on 6 matching bases. This CDR3 contains 14 residues. With 5 bases removed from V and 7 bases from J, the gap between germline ends came to 17 bases. Looked up from germline, CDR1 is MNHEY and CDR2 is SMNVEV (reference sequence).

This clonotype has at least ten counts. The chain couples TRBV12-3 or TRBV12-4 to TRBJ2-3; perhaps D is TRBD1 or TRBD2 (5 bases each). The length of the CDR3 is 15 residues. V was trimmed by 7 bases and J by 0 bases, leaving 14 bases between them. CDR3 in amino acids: CASTFSRESTDTQYF. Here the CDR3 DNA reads TGTGCCAGCACCTTTAGCAGGGAGAGCACAGATACGCAGTATTTT.

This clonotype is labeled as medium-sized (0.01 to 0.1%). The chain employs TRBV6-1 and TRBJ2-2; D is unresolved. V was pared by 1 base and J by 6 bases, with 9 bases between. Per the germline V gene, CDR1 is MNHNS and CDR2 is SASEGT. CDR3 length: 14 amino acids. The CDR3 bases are TGTGCCAGCAGTGAAGACCCTAGAGCCGGGGAGCTGTTTTTT. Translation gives CASSEDPRAGELFF.

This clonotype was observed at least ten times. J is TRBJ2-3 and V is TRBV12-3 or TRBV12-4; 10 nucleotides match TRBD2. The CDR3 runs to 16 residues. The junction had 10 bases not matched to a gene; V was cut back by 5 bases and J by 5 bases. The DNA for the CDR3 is TGTGCCAGCAGTCCTGCTAGCGGGAGATGGCGAGATACGCAGTATTTT. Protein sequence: CASSPASGRWRDTQYF.

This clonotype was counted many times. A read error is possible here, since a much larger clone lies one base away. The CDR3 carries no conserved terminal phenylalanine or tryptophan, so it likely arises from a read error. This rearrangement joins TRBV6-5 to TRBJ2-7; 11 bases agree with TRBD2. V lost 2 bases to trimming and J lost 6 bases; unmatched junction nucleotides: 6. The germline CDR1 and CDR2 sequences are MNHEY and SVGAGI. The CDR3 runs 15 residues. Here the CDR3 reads CASSYRLAGGGEQYL. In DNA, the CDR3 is TGTGCCAGCAGTTACCGGCTAGCGGGAGGAGGCGAGCAGTACCTC.

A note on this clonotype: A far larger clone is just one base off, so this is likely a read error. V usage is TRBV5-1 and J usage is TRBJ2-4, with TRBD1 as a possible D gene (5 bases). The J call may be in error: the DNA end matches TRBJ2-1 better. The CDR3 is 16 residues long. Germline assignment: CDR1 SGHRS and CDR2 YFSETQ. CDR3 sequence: CASSLEQVTRSNDQFF. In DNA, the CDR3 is TGCGCCAGCAGCTTGGAACAGGTCACCCGGAGCAATGATCAGTTCTTC.

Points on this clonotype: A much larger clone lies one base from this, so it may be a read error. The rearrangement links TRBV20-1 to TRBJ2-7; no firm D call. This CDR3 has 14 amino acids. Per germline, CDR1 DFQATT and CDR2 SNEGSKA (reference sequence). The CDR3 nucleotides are TGCAGTGCCCTCGAGCAGCTAAAGGTCCACGATCAGTACTTC. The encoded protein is CSALEQLKVHDQYF.

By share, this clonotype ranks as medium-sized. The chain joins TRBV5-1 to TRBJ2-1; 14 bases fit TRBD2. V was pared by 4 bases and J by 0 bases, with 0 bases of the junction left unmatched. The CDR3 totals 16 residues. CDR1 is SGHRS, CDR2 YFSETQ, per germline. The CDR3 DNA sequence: TGCGCCAGCAGCGGGACTAGCGGGAGCTCCTACAATGAGCAGTTCTTC. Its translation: CASSGTSGSSYNEQFF.

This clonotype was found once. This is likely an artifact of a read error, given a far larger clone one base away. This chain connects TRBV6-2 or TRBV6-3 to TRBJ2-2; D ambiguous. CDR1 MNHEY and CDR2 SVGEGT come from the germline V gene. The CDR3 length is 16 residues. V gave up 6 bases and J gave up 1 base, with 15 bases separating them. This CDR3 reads CASSPMGSLNTGELFF. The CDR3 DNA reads TGTGCCAGCAGCCCTATGGGTAGCCTGAACACCGGGGAGCTGTTTTTT.

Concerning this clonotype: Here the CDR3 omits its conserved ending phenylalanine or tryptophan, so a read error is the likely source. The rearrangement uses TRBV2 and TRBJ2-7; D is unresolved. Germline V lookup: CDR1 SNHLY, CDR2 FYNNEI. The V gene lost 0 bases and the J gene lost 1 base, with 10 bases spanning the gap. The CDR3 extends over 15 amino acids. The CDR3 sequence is CASSEALIGSYEQYL. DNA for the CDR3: TGTGCCAGCAGTGAAGCGCTTATAGGATCCTACGAGCAGTACCTC.

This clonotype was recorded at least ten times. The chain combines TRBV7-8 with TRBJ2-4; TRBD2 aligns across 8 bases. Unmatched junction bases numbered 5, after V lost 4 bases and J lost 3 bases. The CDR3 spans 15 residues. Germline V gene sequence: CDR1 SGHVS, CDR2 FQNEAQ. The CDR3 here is CASSSAREGKNIQYF. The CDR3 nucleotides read TGTGCCAGCAGCTCTGCCCGGGAGGGCAAAAACATTCAGTACTTC. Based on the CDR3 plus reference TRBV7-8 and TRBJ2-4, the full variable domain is GAGVSQSPRYKVAKRGQDVALRCDPISGHVSLFWYQQALGQGPEFLTYFQNEAQLDKSGLPSDRFFAERPEGSVSTLKIQRTQQEDSAVYLCASSSAREGKNIQYFGAGTRLSVL.

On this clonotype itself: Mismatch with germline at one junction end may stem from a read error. The CDR3 DNA reads TGTGCCAGCAGTTCTAGCGTGACCCGCTCTGGCGCCAACGTCCTGACTTTC. Its protein product is CASSSSVTRSGANVLTF. The chain uses TRBV6-2 or TRBV6-3 and TRBJ2-6, with D possibly being TRBD2 (6 bases). The CDR3 covers 17 residues. The germline V gene has CDR1 MNHEY and CDR2 SVGEGT.